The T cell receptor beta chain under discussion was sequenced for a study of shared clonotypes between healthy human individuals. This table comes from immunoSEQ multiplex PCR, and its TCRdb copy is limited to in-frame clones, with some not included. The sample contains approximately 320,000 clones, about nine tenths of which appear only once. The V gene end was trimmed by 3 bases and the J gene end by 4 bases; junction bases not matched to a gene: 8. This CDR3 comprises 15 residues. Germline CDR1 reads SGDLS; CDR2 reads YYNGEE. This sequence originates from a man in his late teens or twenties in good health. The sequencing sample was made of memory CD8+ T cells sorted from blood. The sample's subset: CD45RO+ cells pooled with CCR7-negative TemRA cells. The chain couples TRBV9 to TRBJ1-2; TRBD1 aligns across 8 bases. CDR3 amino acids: CASSALTGDLYGYTF. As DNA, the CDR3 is TGTGCCAGCAGCGCGTTGACAGGGGACCTCTATGGCTACACCTTC. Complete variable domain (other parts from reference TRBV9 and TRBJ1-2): DSGVTQTPKHLITATGQRVTLRCSPRSGDLSVYWYQQSLDQGLQFLIQYYNGEERAKGNILERFSAQQFPDLHSELNLSSLELGDSALYFCASSALTGDLYGYTFGSGTRLTVV.